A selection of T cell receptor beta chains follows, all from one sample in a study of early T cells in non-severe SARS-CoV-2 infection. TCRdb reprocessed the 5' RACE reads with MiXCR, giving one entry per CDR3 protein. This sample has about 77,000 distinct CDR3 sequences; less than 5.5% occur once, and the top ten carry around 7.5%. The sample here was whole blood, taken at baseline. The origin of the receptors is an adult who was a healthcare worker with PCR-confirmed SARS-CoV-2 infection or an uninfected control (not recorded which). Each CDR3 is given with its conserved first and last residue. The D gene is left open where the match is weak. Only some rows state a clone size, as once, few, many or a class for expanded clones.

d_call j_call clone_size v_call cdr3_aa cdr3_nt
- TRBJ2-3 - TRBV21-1 CASSKLASWGTDTQYF TGTGCCAGCAGCAAATTGGCCAGTTGGGGCACAGATACGCAGTATTTT
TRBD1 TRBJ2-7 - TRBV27 CASSNRGVGEQYF TGTGCCAGCAGTAACAGGGGGGTCGGGGAGCAGTACTTC
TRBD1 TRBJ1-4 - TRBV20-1 CSARVQGAHEKLFF TGCAGTGCTAGAGTACAGGGGGCGCATGAAAAACTGTTTTTT
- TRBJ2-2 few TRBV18 CASSPPTGSTGELFF TGTGCCAGCTCACCACCTACAGGGTCGACCGGGGAGCTGTTTTTT
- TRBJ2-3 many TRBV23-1 CASSQSFPTGHSTDTQYF TGCGCCAGCAGTCAATCGTTCCCCACGGGACACAGCACAGATACGCAGTATTTT
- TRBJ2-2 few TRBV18 CASSPPSGNTGELFF TGTGCCAGCTCACCACCGTCAGGGAACACCGGGGAGCTGTTTTTT
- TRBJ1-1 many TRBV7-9 CASSSITEAFF TGTGCCAGCAGCTCTATCACTGAAGCTTTCTTT
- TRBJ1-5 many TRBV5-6 CASSLIGQGNQPQHF TGTGCCAGCAGCTTGATAGGGCAAGGCAATCAGCCCCAGCATTTT
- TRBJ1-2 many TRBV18 CASSSQGYGYTF TGTGCCAGCTCATCCCAGGGATATGGCTACACCTTC
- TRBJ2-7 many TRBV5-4 CASSLGGGLGTYEQYF TGTGCCAGCAGTTTGGGGGGCGGACTAGGAACCTACGAGCAGTACTTC
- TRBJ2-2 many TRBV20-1 CSARDLRRTGELFF TGCAGTGCTAGAGATCTCAGGCGCACCGGGGAGCTGTTTTTT
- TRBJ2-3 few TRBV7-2 CASSPSFTDTQYF TGTGCCAGCAGCCCGTCATTCACAGATACGCAGTATTTT
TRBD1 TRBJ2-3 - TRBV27 CAIWLTGDGPDTQYF TGTGCCATTTGGTTAACAGGGGATGGGCCAGATACGCAGTATTTT
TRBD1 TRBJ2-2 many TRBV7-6 CASSPVTGAGELFF TGTGCCAGCAGCCCCGTTACAGGGGCCGGGGAGCTGTTTTTT
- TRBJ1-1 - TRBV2 CASTVDMRTEAFF TGTGCCAGCACCGTTGACATGAGGACTGAAGCTTTCTTT
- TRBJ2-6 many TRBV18 CASSPPPFGSGANVLTF TGTGCCAGCTCACCACCTCCTTTCGGCTCTGGGGCCAACGTCCTGACTTTC
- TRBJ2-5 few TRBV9 CASGGIGETQYF TGTGCCAGCGGGGGTATCGGGGAGACCCAGTACTTC
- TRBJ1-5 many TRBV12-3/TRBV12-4 CASSPGTNNQPQHF TGTGCCAGCAGTCCCGGGACAAACAATCAGCCCCAGCATTTT
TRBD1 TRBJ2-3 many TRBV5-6 CASSVRTGTSTDTQYF TGTGCCAGCAGCGTTAGGACAGGGACTAGCACAGATACGCAGTATTTT
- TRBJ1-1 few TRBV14 CASSQEWGRAEAFF TGTGCCAGCAGCCAAGAGTGGGGCAGGGCTGAAGCTTTCTTT